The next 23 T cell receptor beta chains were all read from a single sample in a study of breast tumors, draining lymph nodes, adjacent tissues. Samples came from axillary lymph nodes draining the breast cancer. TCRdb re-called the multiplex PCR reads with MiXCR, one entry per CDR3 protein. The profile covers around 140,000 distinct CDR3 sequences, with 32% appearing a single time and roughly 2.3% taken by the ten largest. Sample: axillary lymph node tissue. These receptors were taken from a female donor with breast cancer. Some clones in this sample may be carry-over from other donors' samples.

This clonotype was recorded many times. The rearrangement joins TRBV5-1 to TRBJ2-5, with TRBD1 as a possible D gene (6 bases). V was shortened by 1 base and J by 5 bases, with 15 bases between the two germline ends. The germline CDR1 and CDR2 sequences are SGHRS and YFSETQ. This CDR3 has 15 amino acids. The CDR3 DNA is TGCGCCAGCAGCTTGACAGGGCGTAGCCACGAGACCCAGTACTTC. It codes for CASSLTGRSHETQYF. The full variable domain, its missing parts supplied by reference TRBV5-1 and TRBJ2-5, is KAGVTQTPRYLIKTRGQQVTLSCSPISGHRSVSWYQQTPGQGLQFLFEYFSETQRNKGNFPGRFSGRQFSNSRSEMNVSTLELGDSALYLCASSLTGRSHETQYFGPGTRLLVL.

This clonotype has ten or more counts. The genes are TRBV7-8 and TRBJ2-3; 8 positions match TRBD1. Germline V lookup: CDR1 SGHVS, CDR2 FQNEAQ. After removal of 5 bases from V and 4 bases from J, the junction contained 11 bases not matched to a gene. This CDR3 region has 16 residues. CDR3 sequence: CASSRIPGGFADTQYF. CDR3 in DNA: TGTGCCAGCAGCCGCATACCAGGGGGCTTCGCAGATACGCAGTATTTT.

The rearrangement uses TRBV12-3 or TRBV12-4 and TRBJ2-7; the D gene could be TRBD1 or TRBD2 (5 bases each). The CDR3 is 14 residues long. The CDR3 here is CASSFAGTTGELYV. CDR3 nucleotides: TGTGCCAGCAGTTTCGCAGGGACCACCGGGGAGCTGTACGTC.

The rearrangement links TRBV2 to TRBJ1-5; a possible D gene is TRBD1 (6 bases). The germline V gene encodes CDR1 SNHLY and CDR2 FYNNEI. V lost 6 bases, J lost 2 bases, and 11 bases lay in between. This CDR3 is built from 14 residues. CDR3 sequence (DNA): TGTGCCAGCAGGGGGGGACAAGGCAATCAGCCCCAGCATTTT. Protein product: CASRGGQGNQPQHF.

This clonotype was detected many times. CDR3 sequence reads: CSAGFGGQSSYNEQFF. CDR3 coding DNA: TGCAGTGCTGGGTTTGGAGGTCAGTCCTCCTACAATGAGCAGTTCTTC. The chain links TRBV20-1 to TRBJ2-1; maybe TRBD2 (5 bases). V lost 5 bases and J lost 0, with 17 bases in between. This CDR3 region has 16 residues. Germline values: CDR1 DFQATT, CDR2 SNEGSKA (reference sequence).

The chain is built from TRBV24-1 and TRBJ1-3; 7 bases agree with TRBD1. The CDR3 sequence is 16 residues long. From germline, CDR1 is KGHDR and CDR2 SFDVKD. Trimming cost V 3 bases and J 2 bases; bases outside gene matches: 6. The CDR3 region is CATSDPRTGPGNTIYF. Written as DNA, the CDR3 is TGTGCCACCAGTGATCCCAGGACAGGACCTGGAAACACCATATATTTT.

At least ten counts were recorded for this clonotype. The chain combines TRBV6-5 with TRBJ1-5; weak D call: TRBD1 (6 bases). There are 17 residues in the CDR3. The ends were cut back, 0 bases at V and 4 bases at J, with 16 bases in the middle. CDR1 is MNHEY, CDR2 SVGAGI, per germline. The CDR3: CASSYSRRTASNQPQHF. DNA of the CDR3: TGTGCCAGCAGTTACTCGAGGCGGACAGCAAGTAATCAGCCCCAGCATTTT.

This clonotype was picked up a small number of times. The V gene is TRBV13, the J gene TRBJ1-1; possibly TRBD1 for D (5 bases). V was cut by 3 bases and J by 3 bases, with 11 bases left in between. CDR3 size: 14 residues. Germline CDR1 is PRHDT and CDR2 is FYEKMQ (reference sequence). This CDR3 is CASSFLDRDTEAFF. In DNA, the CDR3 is TGTGCCAGCAGCTTTCTCGACAGAGACACTGAAGCTTTCTTT.

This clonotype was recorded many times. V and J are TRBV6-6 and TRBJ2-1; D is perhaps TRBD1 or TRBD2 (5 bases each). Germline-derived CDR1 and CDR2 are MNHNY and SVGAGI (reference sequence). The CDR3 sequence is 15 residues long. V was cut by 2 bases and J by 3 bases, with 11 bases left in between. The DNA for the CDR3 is TGTGCCAGCAGTTACCTCGGGGACGGCTACAATGAGCAGTTCTTC. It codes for CASSYLGDGYNEQFF.

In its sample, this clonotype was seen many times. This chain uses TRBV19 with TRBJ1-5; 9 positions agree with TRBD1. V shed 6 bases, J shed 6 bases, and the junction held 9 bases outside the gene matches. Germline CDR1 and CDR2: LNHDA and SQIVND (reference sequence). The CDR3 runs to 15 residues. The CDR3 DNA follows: TGTGCCAGTAGGACAGGGGGAGTTGGGCCTCAGCCCCAGCATTTT. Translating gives CASRTGGVGPQPQHF.

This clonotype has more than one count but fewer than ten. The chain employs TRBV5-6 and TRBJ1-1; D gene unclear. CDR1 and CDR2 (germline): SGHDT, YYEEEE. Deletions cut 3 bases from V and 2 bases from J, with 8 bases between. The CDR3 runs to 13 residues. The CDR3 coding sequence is TGTGCCAGCAGCTCAGGTCCCAACACTGAAGCTTTCTTT. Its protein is CASSSGPNTEAFF.

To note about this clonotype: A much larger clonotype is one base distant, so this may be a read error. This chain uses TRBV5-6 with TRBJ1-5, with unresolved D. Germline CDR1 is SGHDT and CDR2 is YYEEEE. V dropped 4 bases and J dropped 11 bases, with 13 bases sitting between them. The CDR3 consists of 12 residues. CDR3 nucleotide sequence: TGTGCCAGCAGCCTTGGTCGGGCCGCCCAGCATTTT. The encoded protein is CASSLGRAAQHF.

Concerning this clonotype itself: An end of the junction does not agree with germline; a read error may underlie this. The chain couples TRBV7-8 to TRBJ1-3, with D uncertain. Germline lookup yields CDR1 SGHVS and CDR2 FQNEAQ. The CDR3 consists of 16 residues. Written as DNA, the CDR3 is TGTGCCAGCAGCCCTAGTTTGGAAATGACTGGAAACACCCTATATTTT. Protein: CASSPSLEMTGNTLYF.

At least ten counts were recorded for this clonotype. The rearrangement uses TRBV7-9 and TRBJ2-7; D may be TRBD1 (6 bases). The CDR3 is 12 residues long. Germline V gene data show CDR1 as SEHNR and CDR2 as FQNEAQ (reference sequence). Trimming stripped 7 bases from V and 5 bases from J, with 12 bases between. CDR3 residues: CASMARDNEQYF. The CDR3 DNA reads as TGTGCCAGCATGGCCCGGGACAACGAGCAGTACTTC.

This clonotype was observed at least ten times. The CDR3 bases are TGTGCCAGCAGTTATTTGGACAGTCGAAATGAAAAACTGTTTTTT. This codes for CASSYLDSRNEKLFF. The rearrangement uses TRBV6-5 and TRBJ1-4, with a possible D match to TRBD1 (6 bases). The CDR3 is 15 amino acids. Germline lookup yields CDR1 MNHEY and CDR2 SVGAGI. Deletions cut 3 bases from V and 5 bases from J, with 13 bases between.

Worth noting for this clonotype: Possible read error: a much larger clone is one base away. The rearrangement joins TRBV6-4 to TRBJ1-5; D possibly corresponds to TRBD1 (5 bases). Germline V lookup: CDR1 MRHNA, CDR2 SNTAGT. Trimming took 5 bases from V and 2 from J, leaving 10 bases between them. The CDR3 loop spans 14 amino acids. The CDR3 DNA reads TGTGCCAGCAGTCGGCAACAGGGCAATCAGCCCCAGCATTTT. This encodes CASSRQQGNQPQHF.

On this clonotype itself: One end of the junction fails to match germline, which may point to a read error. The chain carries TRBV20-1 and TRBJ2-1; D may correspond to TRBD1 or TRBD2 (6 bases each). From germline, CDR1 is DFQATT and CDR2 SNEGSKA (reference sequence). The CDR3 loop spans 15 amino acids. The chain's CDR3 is CSTRDPGPGANEQFF. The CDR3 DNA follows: TGCAGTACTAGAGATCCGGGCCCGGGGGCGAATGAGCAGTTCTTC.

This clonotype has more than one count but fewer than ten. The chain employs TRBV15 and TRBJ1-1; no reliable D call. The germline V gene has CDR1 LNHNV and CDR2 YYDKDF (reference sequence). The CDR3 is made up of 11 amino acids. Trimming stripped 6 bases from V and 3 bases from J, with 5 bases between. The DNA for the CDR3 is TGTGCCACCAGGAGGGACACTGAAGCTTTCTTT. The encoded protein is CATRRDTEAFF.

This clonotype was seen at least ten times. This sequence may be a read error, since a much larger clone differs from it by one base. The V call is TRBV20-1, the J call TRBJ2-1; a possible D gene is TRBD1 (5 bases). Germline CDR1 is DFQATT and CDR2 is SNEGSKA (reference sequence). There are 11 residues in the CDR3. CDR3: CSAETANEQSF. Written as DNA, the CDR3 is TGCAGTGCCGAGACAGCAAATGAGCAGTCCTTC.

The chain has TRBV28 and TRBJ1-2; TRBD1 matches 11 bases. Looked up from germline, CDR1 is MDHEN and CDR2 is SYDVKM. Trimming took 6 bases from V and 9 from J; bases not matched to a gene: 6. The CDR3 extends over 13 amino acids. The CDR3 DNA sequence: TGTGCCAGCAGCCCGGGACAGGGGGGTAGCTACACCTTC. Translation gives CASSPGQGGSYTF.

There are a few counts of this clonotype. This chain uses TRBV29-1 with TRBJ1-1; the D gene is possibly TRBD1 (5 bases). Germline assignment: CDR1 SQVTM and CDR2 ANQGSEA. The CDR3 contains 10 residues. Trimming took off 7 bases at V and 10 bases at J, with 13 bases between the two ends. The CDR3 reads CSAEGQGAFF. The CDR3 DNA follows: TGCAGCGCCGAGGGGCAGGGAGCTTTCTTT. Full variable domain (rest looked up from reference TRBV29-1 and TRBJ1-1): SAVISQKPSRDICQRGTSLTIQCQVDSQVTMMFWYRQQPGQSLTLIATANQGSEATYESGFVIDKFPISRPNLTFSTLTVSNMSPEDSSIYLCSAEGQGAFFGQGTRLTVV.

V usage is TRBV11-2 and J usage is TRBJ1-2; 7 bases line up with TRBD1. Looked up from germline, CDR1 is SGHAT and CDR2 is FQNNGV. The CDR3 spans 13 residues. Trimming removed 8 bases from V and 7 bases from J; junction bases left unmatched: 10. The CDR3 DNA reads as TGTGCCAGCGGTTCCCGGGACAGTTCTGGCTACACCTTC. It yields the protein CASGSRDSSGYTF.

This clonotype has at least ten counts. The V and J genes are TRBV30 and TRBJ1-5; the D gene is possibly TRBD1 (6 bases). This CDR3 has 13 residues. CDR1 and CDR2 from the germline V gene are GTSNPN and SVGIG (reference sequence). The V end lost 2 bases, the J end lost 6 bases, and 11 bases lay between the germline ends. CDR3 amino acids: CAWSKGGSQPQHF. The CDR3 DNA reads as TGTGCCTGGAGTAAAGGGGGGTCTCAGCCCCAGCATTTT. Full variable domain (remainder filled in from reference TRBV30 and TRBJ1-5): SQTIHQWPATLVQPVGSPLSLECTVEGTSNPNLYWYRQAAGRGLQLLFYSVGIGQISSEVPQNLSASRPQDRQFILSSKKLLLSDSGFYLCAWSKGGSQPQHFGDGTRLSIL.